These 5 T cell receptor beta chains were sequenced from one sample in a study of shared clonotypes between healthy human individuals. Assay used: immunoSEQ multiplex PCR; TCRdb lists only in-frame clones, some missing. The table records roughly 2 million clones, approximately 96% of them present only once. Sequencing used naive CD4+ T cells sorted from blood. The subset here: CD45RA+ positively selected. These receptors came from a man aged 18 to 29 in good health.

The chain is built from TRBV7-2 and TRBJ2-7, with 10 positions matching TRBD1. This CDR3 is 17 amino acids long. With V trimmed by 5 bases and J by 3 bases, 13 bases remained unmatched. Germline V gene sequence: CDR1 SGHTA, CDR2 FQGNSA. CDR3 nucleotides: TGTGCCAGCAGCCAGAAATTCATCCGGGACAGGGGCTACGAGCAGTACTTC. Translation gives CASSQKFIRDRGYEQYF.

On this clone: The same CDR3 can be traced to other DNA sequences in this sample. This chain connects TRBV10-3 to TRBJ2-3; 8 bases line up with TRBD2. Unmatched junction bases numbered 5, after V lost 3 bases and J lost 0 bases. Per the germline V gene, CDR1 is ENHRY and CDR2 is SYGVKD. This CDR3 region has 16 residues. CDR3 loop: CAISDLAGTSTDTQYF. In DNA, the CDR3 is TGTGCCATCAGTGATTTAGCGGGGACTAGCACAGATACGCAGTATTTT.

This clone is a singleton in its sample. The chain has TRBV7-9 and TRBJ2-2, with 8 bases identical to TRBD1. The CDR3 contains 12 residues. Germline CDR1 is SEHNR and CDR2 is FQNEAQ (reference sequence). V was pared by 11 bases and J by 7 bases, with 6 bases of the junction left unmatched. The CDR3 sequence: CAAQGENGELFF. CDR3 bases: TGTGCCGCACAGGGGGAGAACGGGGAGCTGTTTTTT.

The chain has TRBV6-5 and TRBJ1-2; TRBD1 aligns across 9 bases. The junction had 6 bases not matched to a gene; V was cut back by 6 bases and J by 1 base. The CDR3 is 15 amino acids. Looked up from germline, CDR1 is MNHEY and CDR2 is SVGAGI. CDR3 in amino acids: CASRGADRGNYGYTF. CDR3 sequence (DNA): TGTGCCAGCAGAGGGGCGGACAGGGGTAACTATGGCTACACCTTC.

J is TRBJ1-5 and V is TRBV19; D gene uncertain. Per the germline V gene, CDR1 is LNHDA and CDR2 is SQIVND (reference sequence). The CDR3 is 18 amino acids. Trimming stripped 5 bases from V and 0 bases from J, with 20 bases between. CDR3 bases: TGTGCCAGTAGTCCCGCGGCACCTCACCAATATAGCAATCAGCCCCAGCATTTT. The encoded protein is CASSPAAPHQYSNQPQHF.